The entry that follows covers one T cell receptor (beta chain) sequence. The sample belongs to a study of control samples from healthy donors and cancer patients. The CDR3 is made up of 13 amino acids. V shed 6 bases, J shed 5 bases, and the junction held 4 bases outside the gene matches. Germline CDR1 SGHTA, CDR2 FQGNSA. Generated by immunoSEQ multiplex PCR, the TCRdb table keeps only in-frame clones and is missing some. The data show roughly 14,000 clones, with 60% to 85% seen just once and roughly 15% held by the top ten. V usage is TRBV7-2 and J usage is TRBJ2-3; TRBD2 matches at 8 bases. Input material: formalin-fixed, paraffin-embedded tissue. This receptor was taken from a female donor with lung cancer. In DNA, the CDR3 is TGTGCCAGCAGACGGGGGGGAGTAGATACGCAGTATTTT. Protein product: CASRRGGVDTQYF.